This T cell receptor (beta chain) appears in the sequencing data of a study of T cell repertoires in cytomegalovirus infection. Overall study context: Indicated by public TCR beta signatures were CMV infection and matching HLA type.

MiXCR, run by TCRdb on the reads, gives a single entry per CDR3 protein. The sample has 650,000 to 900,000 distinct CDR3 sequences; approximately 30% are singletons. From germline, CDR1 is SQVTM and CDR2 ANQGSEA. The CDR3 loop spans 13 amino acids. V lost 4 bases and J lost 5, with 12 bases in between. About this clonotype: Its target is not known.

The J gene is TRBJ1-5, the V gene TRBV29-1; D is ambiguous. This specimen was cultured CD8+ T cells from PBMCs, taken from culture after CMV antigen stimulation. The clonotype originates from a human donor in good health (CMV status not recorded). Some clones in this sample may be carry-over from other donors' samples. CDR3 in amino acids: CSVGETSYQPQHF. The CDR3 nucleotides read TGCAGCGTTGGTGAAACGTCCTATCAGCCCCAGCATTTT.